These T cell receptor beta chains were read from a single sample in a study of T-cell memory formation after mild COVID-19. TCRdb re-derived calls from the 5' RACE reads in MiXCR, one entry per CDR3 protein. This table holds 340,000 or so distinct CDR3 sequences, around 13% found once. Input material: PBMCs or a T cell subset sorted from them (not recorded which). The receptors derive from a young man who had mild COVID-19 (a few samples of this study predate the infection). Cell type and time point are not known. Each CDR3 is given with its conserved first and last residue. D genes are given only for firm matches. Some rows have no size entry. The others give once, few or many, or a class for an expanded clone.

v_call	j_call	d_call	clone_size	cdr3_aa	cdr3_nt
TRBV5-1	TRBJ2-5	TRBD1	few	CASSLEGTGLRSQYF	TGCGCCAGCAGCTTGGAGGGGACAGGCCTTAGGTCCCAGTACTTC
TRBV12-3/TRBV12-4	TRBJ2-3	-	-	CASSLRGNRERTDTQYF	TGTGCCAGCAGTTTAAGGGGTAACCGGGAGAGAACAGATACGCAGTATTTT
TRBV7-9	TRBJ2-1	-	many	CASSPPVGEQFF	TGTGCCAGCAGCCCTCCCGTCGGTGAGCAGTTCTTC
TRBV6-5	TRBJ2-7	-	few	CASSYSKFPWEKNEQYF	TGTGCCAGCAGTTACTCGAAATTTCCCTGGGAAAAAAACGAGCAGTACTTC
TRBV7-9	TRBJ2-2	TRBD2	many	CASSSTVAGANTGELFF	TGTGCCAGCAGCTCAACCGTAGCGGGGGCGAACACCGGGGAGCTGTTTTTT
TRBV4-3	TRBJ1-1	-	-	CASSQEEGDRRTEAFF	TGCGCCAGCAGCCAAGAGGAGGGAGACAGACGGACTGAAGCTTTCTTT
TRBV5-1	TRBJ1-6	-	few	CASSFVRGTTNSPLHF	TGCGCCAGCAGCTTCGTCCGGGGGACAACGAATTCACCCCTCCACTTT
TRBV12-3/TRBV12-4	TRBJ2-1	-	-	CASARRILYNEQFF	TGTGCCAGCGCTCGGCGAATACTCTACAATGAGCAGTTCTTC
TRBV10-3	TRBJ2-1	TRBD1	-	CAISGDSRYNEQFF	TGTGCCATCAGCGGGGACAGCAGATACAATGAGCAGTTCTTC
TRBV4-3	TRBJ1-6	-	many	CASSQGNGAINSPLHF	TGCGCCAGCAGCCAAGGAAACGGCGCGATTAATTCACCCCTCCACTTT
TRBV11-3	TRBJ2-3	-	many	CASSLGASDTQYF	TGTGCCAGCAGCTTAGGGGCATCGGATACGCAGTATTTT
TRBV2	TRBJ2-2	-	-	CASSRGLGNTGELFF	TGTGCCAGCAGTCGGGGACTCGGAAACACCGGGGAGCTGTTTTTT
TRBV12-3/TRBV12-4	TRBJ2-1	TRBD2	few	CASSRLAGREQFF	TGTGCCAGCAGCCGACTAGCGGGGCGTGAGCAGTTCTTC
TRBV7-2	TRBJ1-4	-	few	CASSSPPGRSNEKLFF	TGTGCCAGCAGCTCGCCCCCCGGGAGAAGTAATGAAAAACTGTTTTTT
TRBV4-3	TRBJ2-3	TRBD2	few	CASSQDGAGGLTDTQYF	TGCGCCAGCAGCCAAGATGGTGCGGGGGGCCTCACAGATACGCAGTATTTT
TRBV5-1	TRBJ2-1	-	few	CASSFTGYRQFF	TGCGCCAGCAGCTTTACAGGGTATCGGCAGTTCTTC
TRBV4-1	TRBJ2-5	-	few	CASSQGGARETQYF	TGCGCCAGCAGCCAAGGGGGGGCCCGGGAGACCCAGTACTTC
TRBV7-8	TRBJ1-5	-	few	CASSPNSAGRLNQHF	TGTGCCAGCAGCCCCAACTCGGCCGGCAGGTTAAACCAGCATTTT
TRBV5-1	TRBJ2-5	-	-	CASSERKFQETQYF	TGCGCCAGCAGTGAGCGCAAATTCCAAGAGACCCAGTACTTC